This is a list of T cell receptor beta chains from one sample in a study of blood T cells in healthy people across ages. TCRdb reprocessed the 5' RACE reads via MiXCR and lists one record per CDR3 protein. This sample has nearly 1 million distinct CDR3 sequences; roughly 51% occur once, and the top ten carry over 20%. Sequenced: blood. The receptor source for this set is a woman aged 60-75 years in good health. Both conserved end residues are part of each CDR3. Each record gives: D gene, J gene, V gene, CDR3 length, CDR3 protein. The D gene is left open where the match is weak.

NA TRBJ2-5 TRBV5-1 13 CASSPPSEETQYF
NA TRBJ2-3 TRBV29-1 14 CSVARDLHTDTQYF
NA TRBJ1-5 TRBV12-3/TRBV12-4 13 CASSLSPYQPQHF
TRBD1 TRBJ2-1 TRBV13 13 CASSEGQRYFQFF
NA TRBJ2-2 TRBV29-1 14 CSVRGTPNTGELFF
TRBD2 TRBJ2-1 TRBV29-1 17 CSVEEFTGLADYNEQFF
NA TRBJ2-7 TRBV4-1 15 CASSHLPGSSYEQYF
NA TRBJ2-1 TRBV3-1 12 CASSQGLGLEFF
NA TRBJ1-2 TRBV7-2 13 CASSTLQGSGYTF
TRBD2 TRBJ2-3 TRBV6-1 15 CASSDAGRGTDTQYF
NA TRBJ2-3 TRBV2 13 CASLGIHTDTQYF
NA TRBJ2-3 TRBV28 12 CASSLRLAFRYF
TRBD2 TRBJ2-5 TRBV12-3/TRBV12-4 16 CASSLERGEGQETQYF
NA TRBJ2-5 TRBV12-3/TRBV12-4 11 CASSFIGEQYF
TRBD2 TRBJ2-7 TRBV29-1 16 CSVAGTSGRGLYEQYF
TRBD2 TRBJ2-7 TRBV28 18 CASSSEGTSGRALYEQYF